This T cell receptor (beta chain) is from a study of glioma-infiltrating T cells. Study-level background: Before surgery, glioma patients received dexamethasone for at most six days. Findings and limits, study-wide: A blood CDR3 motif signature was depleted in highly divergent patients. Tissue-blood divergence was below expectation in non-neoplastic patients, above in gliomas.

Note on this clonotype: Its antigen is unknown. A much larger clone is a single base away; this may be a read error.

Amplification of TCR alpha and beta CDR3 regions from RNA used iRepertoire nested multiplex PCR. TCRdb recomputed calls from the multiplex PCR reads with MiXCR, one row per CDR3 protein. Altogether approximately 400,000 distinct CDR3 sequences are present, 41% being singletons, with the ten largest covering about 12%. CDR1 LGHNA and CDR2 YNFKEQ come from the germline V gene. This CDR3 has 13 residues. The sample comprised glioma tissue, nonneoplastic brain tissue, or PBMCs (not recorded which). This clonotype was obtained from a human donor with low-grade glioma or glioblastoma, undergoing nonglioma brain surgery, or in good health (not recorded which). The V call is TRBV4-2, the J call TRBJ2-7, with unresolved D. CDR3 residues: CARSQDRGYEQYF. The CDR3 DNA sequence: TGTGCCAGAAGCCAAGATCGCGGCTACGAGCAGTACTTC.